Each of the 30 T cell receptor beta chains below was sequenced from the same sample in a study of blood T cell repertoires in COVID-19. TCRdb keeps only in-frame clones here, not all; method: immunoSEQ multiplex PCR. The data hold 100,000 to 120,000 clones, with around nine tenths observed a single time. Sequenced sample: peripheral blood. The receptor source for this set is an older woman who had recovered from COVID-19.

The chain carries TRBV7-9 and TRBJ1-1; D might be TRBD1 (6 bases). Between the trimmed V and J ends, which lost 4 bases and 4 bases, there was a span of 10 bases. Germline loops: CDR1 SEHNR, CDR2 FQNEAQ (reference sequence). This CDR3 has 13 amino acids. The DNA for the CDR3 is TGTGCCAGCAGCTCACAGGGAAGCACTGAAGCTTTCTTT. Amino acid sequence: CASSSQGSTEAFF. The variable domain in full, completed from reference TRBV7-9 and TRBJ1-1, reads DTGVSQNPRHKITKRGQNVTFRCDPISEHNRLYWYRQTLGQGPEFLTYFQNEAQLEKSRLLSDRFSAERPKGSFSTLEIQRTEQGDSAMYLCASSSQGSTEAFFGQGTRLTVV.

This clone appeared a few times. The J gene is TRBJ2-3, the V gene TRBV6-5; no reliable D call. This CDR3 contains 12 residues. Looked up from germline, CDR1 is MNHEY and CDR2 is SVGAGI. Deletions cut 8 bases from V and 2 bases from J, with 8 bases between. CDR3 nucleotide sequence: TGTGCCAGCTCACAAGACACAGATACGCAGTATTTT. This encodes CASSQDTDTQYF.

The V and J genes are TRBV5-6 and TRBJ2-7; tentatively, D is TRBD2 (6 bases). Germline values: CDR1 SGHDT, CDR2 YYEEEE. V lost 1 base and J lost 3, with 11 bases in between. This CDR3 has 14 amino acids. For the CDR3, the DNA is TGTGCCAGCAGCTTGTCCGGGGAGGACTACGAGCAGTACTTC. It encodes CASSLSGEDYEQYF.

V gene TRBV28 combines with J gene TRBJ1-6; D may be TRBD1 (6 bases). There are 15 residues in the CDR3. The V gene's germline CDR1 is MDHEN and CDR2 SYDVKM. The V and J ends lost 3 bases and 9 bases respectively, with 15 bases between them. In nucleotides, the CDR3 is TGTGCCAGCAGTTTCTTTACAGGGAGTGCTTCACCCCTCCACTTT. Translated: CASSFFTGSASPLHF.

A single count supports this clone. This chain uses TRBV6-6 with TRBJ1-5; 10 bases align to TRBD1. CDR3 length equals 15 residues. The ends lost 5 bases at V and 5 bases at J; junction bases unmatched: 6. Germline-derived CDR1 and CDR2 are MNHNY and SVGAGI (reference sequence). The CDR3 DNA reads TGTGCCAGCAGTACGACAGGGGGCTCCTATCAGCCCCAGCATTTT. Protein product: CASSTTGGSYQPQHF.

The chain recombines TRBV28 with TRBJ1-4; no clear D. With 6 bases removed from V and 5 bases from J, the gap between germline ends came to 10 bases. Looked up from germline, CDR1 is MDHEN and CDR2 is SYDVKM. The CDR3 is made up of 13 amino acids. The DNA for the CDR3 is TGTGCCAGCAGGGTGGGCCAAAATGAAAAACTGTTTTTT. Translating it yields CASRVGQNEKLFF.

The chain combines TRBV11-2 with TRBJ2-3, with TRBD2 matching over 8 bases. The germline V gene encodes CDR1 SGHAT and CDR2 FQNNGV. This CDR3 spans 15 amino acids. Unmatched junction bases numbered 2, after V lost 2 bases and J lost 1 base. The CDR3 region is CASSLRREGTDTQYF. CDR3 DNA sequence: TGTGCCAGCAGCTTACGGCGGGAGGGCACAGATACGCAGTATTTT.

The V gene is TRBV28, the J gene TRBJ1-2, with a weak D call TRBD1 (5 bases). The germline CDR1 and CDR2 sequences are MDHEN and SYDVKM. The CDR3 has 15 residues. Trimming removed 3 bases at V and 8 bases at J, with 19 bases between. The CDR3 loop reads CASSLETAQSSGYTF. The CDR3 DNA reads as TGTGCCAGCAGTTTGGAGACAGCCCAATCAAGCGGCTACACCTTC.

The V and J genes are TRBV9 and TRBJ2-7; no clear D. This CDR3 is built from 14 residues. CDR1 SGDLS and CDR2 YYNGEE come from the germline V gene. V was cut by 4 bases and J by 5 bases, with 16 bases left in between. For the CDR3, the DNA is TGTGCCAGCAGCCCCCGCCCCCGAGCCGACGAGCAGTACTTC. Translated: CASSPRPRADEQYF.

V gene TRBV4-3 combines with J gene TRBJ1-2, with D possibly TRBD1 on 5 matching bases. V was cut by 4 bases and J by 4 bases, with 13 bases left in between. Looked up from germline, CDR1 is LGHNA and CDR2 is YSLEER. This CDR3 is built from 14 residues. This chain's CDR3 is CASSLLDSPYGYTF. CDR3 bases: TGCGCCAGCAGCCTTTTAGACAGCCCCTATGGCTACACCTTC.

The chain links TRBV12-3 or TRBV12-4 to TRBJ1-1; TRBD1 agrees at 8 bases. After removal of 6 bases from V and 6 bases from J, the junction contained 6 bases not matched to a gene. This CDR3 is 13 amino acids long. CDR3 coding DNA: TGTGCCAGCAGGCTCGGACAGGGTGCTGAAGCTTTCTTT. It translates to CASRLGQGAEAFF.

The chain joins TRBV29-1 to TRBJ2-3; D might be TRBD2 (6 bases). V shed 7 bases and J shed 6 bases, with 11 bases lying between them. The germline V gene has CDR1 SQVTM and CDR2 ANQGSEA. This CDR3 is built from 11 residues. The CDR3 loop is CSAGGADTQYF. In DNA form, the CDR3 reads TGCAGCGCCGGCGGGGCCGATACGCAGTATTTT.

V and J are TRBV7-2 and TRBJ1-4; the D is unclear. Germline V gene lookup returns CDR1 SGHTA and CDR2 FQGNSA. The CDR3 totals 14 residues. V was cut by 5 bases and J by 3 bases, with 10 bases left in between. The CDR3 region is CASSPAGSNEKLFF. The CDR3 nucleotides read TGTGCCAGCAGCCCAGCAGGTTCTAATGAAAAACTGTTTTTT. Variable domain in full (rest from reference TRBV7-2 and TRBJ1-4): GAGVSQSPSNKVTEKGKDVELRCDPISGHTALYWYRQSLGQGLEFLIYFQGNSAPDKSGLPSDRFSAERTGGSVSTLTIQRTQQEDSAVYLCASSPAGSNEKLFFGSGTQLSVL.

This clone occurred once. CDR3 amino acids: CASSQMQGASGYTF. DNA of the CDR3: TGTGCCAGCAGCCAAATGCAGGGGGCCTCTGGCTACACCTTC. The chain employs TRBV3-1 (or the pseudogene TRBV3-2) and TRBJ1-2; 8 bases align to TRBD1. Trimming at V came to 2 bases and at J to 7 bases, leaving 6 bases not matched to a gene. From germline, CDR1 is LGHDT and CDR2 YNNKEL (reference sequence). CDR3 length equals 14 residues.

This sequence joins TRBV6-6 and TRBJ2-7; D is perhaps TRBD2 (6 bases). The V and J ends lost 3 bases and 1 base respectively, with 7 bases between them. Per the germline V gene, CDR1 is MNHNY and CDR2 is SVGAGI (reference sequence). There are 13 residues in the CDR3. CDR3 sequence: CASSYRGSYEQYF. The CDR3 DNA reads as TGTGCCAGCAGTTATCGGGGGTCCTACGAGCAGTACTTC.

This rearrangement joins TRBV28 to TRBJ2-3; 9 bases line up with TRBD2. Trimming took 6 bases from V and 7 from J; bases not matched to a gene: 8. The CDR3 sequence is 14 residues long. CDR1 MDHEN and CDR2 SYDVKM come from the germline V gene. The CDR3 spells CASRPGLARYTQYF. CDR3 nucleotides: TGTGCCAGCAGACCGGGACTAGCCCGATATACGCAGTATTTT.

This rearrangement joins TRBV3-1 (or the pseudogene TRBV3-2) to TRBJ2-1, with D hard to call. This CDR3 is 14 amino acids long. Trimming cost V 4 bases and J 2 bases, with 9 bases left between them. Per germline, CDR1 LGHDT and CDR2 YNNKEL (reference sequence). CDR3 loop: CASSPRLAYNEQFF. CDR3 in DNA: TGTGCCAGCAGCCCACGACTGGCCTACAATGAGCAGTTCTTC.

This chain joins TRBV11-3 and TRBJ2-2, with D possibly being TRBD2 (6 bases). Deletions cut 3 bases from V and 7 bases from J, with 9 bases between. The CDR3 spans 13 residues. CDR1 is SGHNT, CDR2 YENEEA, per germline. CDR3 coding DNA: TGTGCCAGCAGCTTGCCGGGGGACGGGGAGCTGTTTTTT. It yields the protein CASSLPGDGELFF.

This clone was recorded once. V is TRBV7-3 and J is TRBJ2-2, with 8 bases lining up with TRBD2. Trimming cost V 5 bases and J 6 bases; bases outside gene matches: 8. This CDR3 is built from 15 residues. Germline V gene lookup returns CDR1 SGHTA and CDR2 FQGTGA. Here the CDR3 reads CASSREGGAPGELFF. DNA of the CDR3: TGTGCCAGCAGCCGGGAGGGGGGGGCCCCCGGGGAGCTGTTTTTT.

The chain is built from TRBV5-6 and TRBJ2-3, with 12 nucleotides matching TRBD2. The CDR3 length is 16 residues. The V and J ends lost 5 bases and 4 bases, in that order; junction bases with no gene match: 8. Per germline, CDR1 SGHDT and CDR2 YYEEEE. CDR3 sequence (DNA): TGTGCCAGCAGTCGACTACTAGCGGGGGGCGCAGATACGCAGTATTTT. This gives the protein CASSRLLAGGADTQYF.

The rearrangement joins TRBV18 to TRBJ1-5, with TRBD1 identical over 12 bases. The trim removed 6 bases at V and 6 bases at J, leaving 12 bases unmatched. Germline V gene lookup returns CDR1 KGHSH and CDR2 LQKENI. This CDR3 contains 17 residues. CDR3 DNA: TGTGCCAGCTCGCCGGGACAGGGGGCTGTCAAGACTCAGCCCCAGCATTTT. As protein: CASSPGQGAVKTQPQHF.

Written as DNA, the CDR3 is TGTGCCATCAGTGGAGGGGGCGATGAGCAGTTCTTC. It is translated as CAISGGGDEQFF. The chain joins TRBV10-3 to TRBJ2-1; TRBD1 aligns across 7 bases. Germline V gene sequence: CDR1 ENHRY, CDR2 SYGVKD. Germline trimming cut 4 bases from V and 8 bases from J; bases unmatched to any gene: 2. The CDR3 covers 12 residues.

Concerning this clone: Other DNA sequences in the same sample also yield this CDR3. J is TRBJ2-2 and V is TRBV5-1, with D perhaps TRBD2 (5 bases). The CDR3 sequence is 15 residues long. V was clipped by 0 bases and J by 5 bases, with 11 bases between them. Germline CDR1 and CDR2: SGHRS and YFSETQ. CDR3 nucleotide sequence: TGCGCCAGCAGCTTGGTAGCGACGGGGACCGGGGAGCTGTTTTTT. It encodes CASSLVATGTGELFF.

The chain recombines TRBV5-4 with TRBJ1-1; tentatively, D is TRBD1 (5 bases). Trimming shortened V by 4 bases and J by 3 bases, and 13 bases separated the two germline ends. Germline V gene lookup returns CDR1 SGHNT and CDR2 YYREEE (reference sequence). This CDR3 contains 14 residues. CDR3 amino acids: CASSPFGGDTEAFF. The CDR3 nucleotides read TGTGCCAGCAGCCCCTTCGGGGGGGACACTGAAGCTTTCTTT.

The sample holds one count of this clone. The chain uses TRBV27 and TRBJ2-4, with a tentative D call TRBD2 (5 bases). The CDR3 is made up of 13 amino acids. V shed 9 bases and J shed 0 bases, with 9 bases lying between them. CDR1 is MNHEY, CDR2 SMNVEV, per germline (reference sequence). The CDR3 sequence: CASRGIAKNIQYF. CDR3 in DNA: TGTGCCAGTCGGGGTATAGCCAAAAACATTCAGTACTTC.

This chain links TRBV7-2 with TRBJ2-7, with D tentatively TRBD2 (5 bases). V shed 5 bases and J shed 7 bases, with 18 bases lying between them. The CDR3 loop spans 14 amino acids. The germline gives CDR1 SGHTA, CDR2 FQGNSA. CDR3: CASSQDSGIGEQYF. DNA of the CDR3: TGTGCCAGCAGCCAGGACTCCGGTATCGGGGAGCAGTACTTC.

This chain links TRBV6-5 with TRBJ1-1; TRBD1 aligns across 10 bases. The V segment lost 6 bases and the J segment 2 bases; nucleotides outside the gene matches: 6. Germline V gives CDR1 MNHEY, CDR2 SVGAGI. The CDR3 is made up of 15 amino acids. The CDR3 nucleotides are TGTGCCAGCAGCCCCTTGACAGGGGGCAACACTGAAGCTTTCTTT. Amino acid sequence: CASSPLTGGNTEAFF.

This chain joins TRBV2 and TRBJ2-3; D uncertain. Per the germline V gene, CDR1 is SNHLY and CDR2 is FYNNEI. The CDR3 spans 12 residues. V lost 6 bases and J lost 2, with 6 bases in between. This chain's CDR3 is CASSSHTDTQYF. The DNA of the CDR3 is TGTGCCAGCAGCAGTCACACAGATACGCAGTATTTT.

This rearrangement joins TRBV19 to TRBJ1-1; 7 bases agree with TRBD1. This CDR3 has 15 amino acids. Looked up from germline, CDR1 is LNHDA and CDR2 is SQIVND (reference sequence). The V gene end was trimmed by 5 bases and the J gene end by 4 bases; junction bases not matched to a gene: 10. CDR3 coding DNA: TGTGCCAGTAGTCAACGACAGGGATGGGGCACTGAAGCTTTCTTT. As protein: CASSQRQGWGTEAFF.

This chain connects TRBV9 to TRBJ1-6, with 7 bases fitting TRBD1. The CDR3 is 16 amino acids. From germline, CDR1 is SGDLS and CDR2 YYNGEE. V dropped 3 bases and J dropped 3; count of bases not matched to a gene: 6. CDR3 region: CASSEGQNYYNSPLHF. The DNA of the CDR3 is TGTGCCAGCAGCGAGGGACAGAACTACTATAATTCACCCCTCCACTTT.